The rows below give T cell receptor beta chains drawn from one sample of a study of blood T cell repertoires in COVID-19. The data were produced by immunoSEQ multiplex PCR, yet TCRdb's version contains in-frame clones alone and is incomplete. Of about 360,000 clones listed, around 87% are singletons. The sequencing sample was made of peripheral blood. All receptors derive from a human donor in a cohort sampled during active COVID-19. CDR3s include the opening cysteine and the closing phenylalanine or tryptophan. A D gene is named only where the DNA matches it firmly. Size values are once, few and many counts, or a class for expanded clones, and some rows have none.

J gene,clone size,V gene,D gene,CDR3 protein,CDR3 DNA
TRBJ1-3,few,TRBV11-3,NA,CASSSGSGNTIYF,TGTGCCAGCAGCTCGGGGTCTGGAAACACCATATATTTT
TRBJ1-2,NA,TRBV6-5,TRBD1,CASTRTGDGYTF,TGTGCCAGCACTAGGACAGGGGATGGCTACACCTTC
TRBJ1-1,once,TRBV2,NA,CASSELGSKNTEAFF,TGTGCCAGCAGTGAACTAGGCAGCAAGAACACTGAAGCTTTCTTT
TRBJ2-3,NA,TRBV6-1,NA,CASSEAGPDTQYF,TGTGCCAGCAGTGAAGCGGGCCCAGATACGCAGTATTTT
TRBJ1-4,NA,TRBV6-5,NA,CASSNRGGGNEKLFF,TGTGCCAGCAGTAACCGGGGAGGGGGTAATGAAAAACTGTTTTTT
TRBJ2-3,NA,TRBV4-2,NA,CASSLRLVPDTQYF,TGTGCCAGCAGCCTCCGACTAGTTCCAGATACGCAGTATTTT
TRBJ1-2,NA,TRBV30,NA,CAWGLQGTYGYTF,TGTGCCTGGGGGCTACAGGGAACCTATGGCTACACCTTC
TRBJ2-4,NA,TRBV5-1,TRBD2,CASSLGSSGTAKNIQYF,TGCGCCAGCAGCTTGGGATCTAGCGGGACGGCCAAAAACATTCAGTACTTC
TRBJ2-3,NA,TRBV7-2,NA,CASSSGLSTDTQYF,TGTGCCAGCAGCTCTGGACTGAGCACAGATACGCAGTATTTT
TRBJ2-1,NA,TRBV28,TRBD1,CASSPVGTGVYNEQFF,TGTGCCAGCAGCCCCGTCGGGACAGGGGTTTACAATGAGCAGTTCTTC
TRBJ2-1,NA,TRBV7-9,TRBD2,CASSLGGTREFF,TGTGCCAGCAGCTTAGGAGGGACTAGGGAGTTCTTC
TRBJ2-1,NA,TRBV24-1,TRBD2,CATSDLRFGGTDEQFF,TGTGCCACCAGTGATTTGCGATTCGGGGGGACGGATGAGCAGTTCTTC
TRBJ2-3,NA,TRBV2,NA,CASDGGKADTQYF,TGTGCCAGCGACGGGGGAAAGGCAGATACGCAGTATTTT
TRBJ1-3,NA,TRBV30,NA,CAWHRDVSGNTIYF,TGTGCCTGGCACAGGGACGTCTCTGGAAACACCATATATTTT
TRBJ2-7,NA,TRBV28,NA,CASRGQGGGDHEQYF,TGTGCCAGCAGAGGGCAGGGTGGAGGGGACCACGAGCAGTACTTC
TRBJ1-2,NA,TRBV7-2,TRBD1,CASSNPVGTGGVGYGYTF,TGTGCCAGCAGCAACCCGGTGGGGACAGGGGGGGTTGGGTATGGCTACACCTTC
TRBJ2-5,NA,TRBV30,NA,CAWRRGGAETQYF,TGTGCCTGGAGGCGGGGCGGAGCCGAGACCCAGTACTTC
TRBJ2-2,NA,TRBV6-5,TRBD1,CASSPTGGSGELFF,TGTGCCAGCAGTCCGACAGGGGGTTCCGGGGAGCTGTTTTTT
TRBJ2-1,NA,TRBV14,NA,CASSRRGYNEQFF,TGTGCCAGCAGCCGGCGGGGCTACAATGAGCAGTTCTTC
TRBJ2-4,NA,TRBV21-1,NA,CASSRSPPGVWAKNIQYF,TGTGCCAGCAGCAGGTCCCCCCCGGGGGTATGGGCCAAAAACATTCAGTACTTC
TRBJ1-2,NA,TRBV2,TRBD1,CASSLDRGGYTF,TGTGCCAGCAGCCTGGACAGGGGTGGCTACACCTTC
TRBJ2-2,few,TRBV19,TRBD2,CASTPRRTSGRAGFGGELFF,TGTGCCAGTACCCCACGACGGACTAGCGGGAGGGCCGGATTTGGCGGGGAGCTGTTTTTT
TRBJ2-1,NA,TRBV6-6,NA,CASSPSHGGDSYNEQFF,TGTGCCAGCAGTCCCTCCCACGGGGGAGATTCCTACAATGAGCAGTTCTTC
TRBJ2-5,NA,TRBV5-1,TRBD2,CASQPGLASPMETQYF,TGCGCCAGCCAACCAGGACTAGCGTCACCAATGGAGACCCAGTACTTC
TRBJ2-1,NA,TRBV27,TRBD1,CASSLLGQGARQFF,TGTGCCAGCAGTTTACTGGGACAGGGCGCACGACAGTTCTTC
TRBJ1-5,once,TRBV5-6,NA,CASSPQGYQPQHF,TGTGCCAGCAGCCCGCAGGGTTATCAGCCCCAGCATTTT
TRBJ2-7,NA,TRBV2,TRBD2,CASRLLWRGDSYEQYF,TGTGCCAGCAGACTCCTATGGCGGGGGGATTCCTACGAGCAGTACTTC
TRBJ1-1,few,TRBV7-9,NA,CASAPPGGFRDTEAFF,TGTGCCAGCGCCCCGCCTGGGGGCTTTCGGGACACTGAAGCTTTCTTT
TRBJ2-3,NA,TRBV20-1,TRBD2,CSASLTSGSSDTQYF,TGCAGTGCTAGTCTGACTAGCGGGAGTTCAGATACGCAGTATTTT
TRBJ1-1,many,TRBV30,TRBD1,CAWSAIRGQASLEAFF,TGTGCCTGGAGTGCAATCAGGGGACAGGCCTCCCTTGAAGCTTTCTTT
TRBJ2-1,NA,TRBV6-2/TRBV6-3,TRBD2,CASSYRPTSAEQFF,TGTGCCAGCAGTTACAGGCCAACTAGCGCCGAGCAGTTCTTC
TRBJ2-7,NA,TRBV30,NA,CAYEEELYEQYF,TGTGCCTACGAGGAAGAACTCTACGAGCAGTACTTC
TRBJ1-2,few,TRBV4-1,TRBD1,CASSPAPQGALYGYTF,TGCGCCAGCAGCCCCGCCCCACAGGGGGCTCTGTATGGCTACACCTTC
TRBJ2-2,NA,TRBV3-1/TRBV3-2,TRBD2,CASSQVPSGGNTGELFF,TGTGCCAGCAGCCAAGTGCCTAGCGGGGGTAACACCGGGGAGCTGTTTTTT
TRBJ1-4,many,TRBV25-1,NA,CASSEAGDNEKLFF,TGTGCCAGCAGTGAAGCAGGGGATAATGAAAAACTGTTTTTT
TRBJ2-3,NA,TRBV27,TRBD2,CASSFGTISTDTQYF,TGTGCCAGCAGTTTCGGGACTATTAGCACAGATACGCAGTATTTT
TRBJ1-5,once,TRBV7-8,TRBD1,CASSADRGDQPQHF,TGTGCCAGCAGCGCAGACAGGGGCGATCAGCCCCAGCATTTT
TRBJ1-2,NA,TRBV30,NA,CAWRGGNYGYTF,TGTGCCTGGAGGGGGGGGAACTATGGCTACACCTTC
TRBJ2-1,NA,TRBV18,TRBD2,CASSPPSGLDNEQFF,TGTGCCAGCTCACCCCCTAGCGGACTTGACAATGAGCAGTTCTTC
TRBJ2-1,NA,TRBV5-8,NA,CASSLGWALSSYNEQFF,TGTGCCAGCAGCTTGGGGTGGGCACTTAGCTCCTACAATGAGCAGTTCTTC
TRBJ1-3,NA,TRBV21-1,NA,CASSLGTASGNTIYF,TGTGCCAGCAGTCTAGGGACAGCCTCTGGAAACACCATATATTTT
TRBJ2-3,many,TRBV2,NA,CASGNYPITDTQYF,TGTGCCAGCGGTAACTACCCAATCACAGATACGCAGTATTTT
TRBJ1-1,NA,TRBV19,NA,CASSQQGSMNTEAFF,TGTGCCAGTAGTCAGCAGGGGAGCATGAACACTGAAGCTTTCTTT
TRBJ1-5,NA,TRBV19,TRBD1,CASSIRQGGENSNQPQHF,TGTGCCAGTAGTATACGACAGGGCGGAGAAAATAGCAATCAGCCCCAGCATTTT
TRBJ2-3,NA,TRBV28,NA,CASSFPGTSDTQYF,TGTGCCAGCAGTTTTCCCGGGACTTCAGATACGCAGTATTTT
TRBJ2-2,once,TRBV7-8,NA,CASSLWERGNTGELFF,TGTGCCAGCAGCTTATGGGAGCGAGGAAACACCGGGGAGCTGTTTTTT
TRBJ1-6,NA,TRBV30,NA,CAWALLAQNNSPLHF,TGTGCCTGGGCGCTGTTGGCACAGAATAATTCACCCCTCCACTTT
TRBJ2-2,NA,TRBV3-1/TRBV3-2,TRBD2,CASSQAGVAGASGELFF,TGTGCCAGCAGCCAAGCGGGGGTCGCGGGAGCGAGCGGGGAGCTGTTTTTT
TRBJ2-7,NA,TRBV21-1,NA,CASSSRQGPSYEQYF,TGTGCCAGCAGCTCCCGCCAGGGCCCTTCCTACGAGCAGTACTTC
TRBJ2-7,NA,TRBV2,TRBD1,CASRRTGDHEQYF,TGTGCCAGCAGGAGGACAGGGGACCACGAGCAGTACTTC
TRBJ1-2,NA,TRBV5-6,TRBD1,CASTPMIGTGMSYGYTF,TGTGCCAGCACCCCTATGATCGGGACAGGGATGAGCTATGGCTACACCTTC
TRBJ2-7,NA,TRBV5-1,NA,CASSPRTDYEQYF,TGCGCCAGCAGCCCCCGGACTGACTACGAGCAGTACTTC
TRBJ1-4,once,TRBV9,NA,CASSVDGQTNEKLFF,TGTGCCAGCAGCGTAGATGGACAGACTAATGAAAAACTGTTTTTT
TRBJ2-7,NA,TRBV10-1,NA,CASINLSPGLRPYEQYF,TGCGCCAGTATTAACCTGTCGCCGGGACTCAGACCTTACGAGCAGTACTTC
TRBJ2-2,once,TRBV5-1,TRBD1,CASSPGTGGNSGELFF,TGCGCCAGCAGCCCCGGGACAGGGGGTAATTCCGGGGAGCTGTTTTTT
TRBJ2-3,NA,TRBV29-1,TRBD2,CSVEAGGADTQYF,TGCAGCGTTGAAGCGGGAGGGGCAGATACGCAGTATTTT
TRBJ2-3,NA,TRBV7-2,NA,CASSLGLVSTDTQYF,TGTGCCAGCAGCTTAGGGCTAGTGTCCACAGATACGCAGTATTTT